These T cell receptor beta chains were read from a single sample in a study of T-cell memory formation after mild COVID-19. TCRdb redid the calling of the 5' RACE reads with MiXCR, one entry per CDR3 protein. Among roughly 580,000 distinct CDR3 sequences listed, roughly 18% were seen once. The sequencing input was PBMCs or a T cell subset sorted from them (not recorded which). All receptors come from an adult woman who had mild COVID-19 (a few samples of this study predate the infection). Cell type and time point are not known. Both conserved end residues are part of each CDR3. The listing skips clone size in some rows; elsewhere it reads once, few, many or a size class.

>few|14|TRBJ1-4|TRBV5-1
CASSPVAGDEKLFF
>few|11|TRBJ2-2|TRBV20-1
CSARFRGELFF
>few|18|TRBJ2-2|TRBV4-1
CASSQRSGGTKNTGELFF
>NA|12|TRBJ1-2|TRBV5-4
CASSPRDGGYTF
>NA|16|TRBJ2-1|TRBV7-3
CASSSIAGGPRDEQFF
>NA|16|TRBJ2-1|TRBV6-2/TRBV6-3
CASSYWTSGRANEQFF
>many|14|TRBJ2-7|TRBV5-1
CASSLRQGDYEQYF
>few|23|TRBJ2-7|TRBV25-1
CASSPRGVAPDRGRSSVSYEQYF
>NA|15|TRBJ2-5|TRBV6-5
CASSSGAWSQETQYF
>NA|15|TRBJ2-2|TRBV7-2
CASSFSWGNTGELFF
>few|14|TRBJ1-2|TRBV4-3
CASSQEIGNYGYTF
>NA|15|TRBJ1-3|TRBV6-5
CASRSQGTLRNTIYF
>few|14|TRBJ2-7|TRBV2
CASSDSPGLYEQYF
>few|16|TRBJ2-7|TRBV14
CASSQGPAGASYEQYF
>NA|14|TRBJ2-4|TRBV18
CASSPPNRDHIQYF
>NA|16|TRBJ2-2|TRBV20-1
CSARSTGGAATGELFF
>NA|14|TRBJ1-1|TRBV7-2
CASSPYNVNTEAFF
>NA|15|TRBJ1-1|TRBV15
CATSREGLVNTEAFF
>NA|15|TRBJ2-7|TRBV5-6
CASTPSPGLHYEQYF
>NA|18|TRBJ1-4|TRBV6-5
CASKPTSGTVATNEKLFF
>NA|15|TRBJ2-7|TRBV7-9
CASSPRVPGRDEQYF
>few|14|TRBJ2-1|TRBV9
CASSVAGGQSEQFF
>few|15|TRBJ2-5|TRBV2
CASSVRLAGMETQYF
>NA|17|TRBJ1-1|TRBV12-3/TRBV12-4
CASSSTGTGWSRTEAFF
>few|16|TRBJ2-2|TRBV6-1
CASTRGDRYYTGELFF
>NA|13|TRBJ2-1|TRBV10-3
CAISGTEGNEQFF
>NA|12|TRBJ2-4|TRBV30
CAWSSYENIQYF
>many|15|TRBJ1-1|TRBV4-3
CASSPRVVEGAEAFF
>many|14|TRBJ2-7|TRBV7-8
CASSPRVGSYEQYF
>NA|11|TRBJ1-1|TRBV24-1
CATRENTEAFF
>NA|15|TRBJ2-3|TRBV7-2
CASSSTPYFTDTQYF
>NA|15|TRBJ1-2|TRBV12-3/TRBV12-4
CASSFDGQGPYGYTF
>NA|14|TRBJ1-2|TRBV11-3
CASSLGQISYGYTF
>NA|12|TRBJ1-2|TRBV25-1
CATGGQVYGYTF
>few|13|TRBJ2-1|TRBV25-1
CASSGGSGVEQFF
>NA|13|TRBJ1-1|TRBV18
CASSRRENTEAFF
>NA|15|TRBJ2-2|TRBV7-2
CASSLVGFSTGELFF
>few|12|TRBJ2-7|TRBV20-1
CSASIGYYEQYF
>few|17|TRBJ2-1|TRBV2
CASSERGSSGSYNEQFF
>few|13|TRBJ2-7|TRBV6-1
CASSEGGNYEQYF
>few|15|TRBJ2-3|TRBV20-1
CSASSPSRSTDTQYF
>few|16|TRBJ2-7|TRBV6-2/TRBV6-3
CASSYPAWTGGYEQYF
>NA|11|TRBJ2-5|TRBV20-1
CSAQRVGAQYF
>few|16|TRBJ2-1|TRBV19
CASTPVGLAGVSEQFF
>NA|15|TRBJ1-6|TRBV2
CASSEGISLNSPLHF
>NA|17|TRBJ2-2|TRBV28
CASSPSWGSGRTGELFF
>few|15|TRBJ2-7|TRBV15
CATSRDWEVGYEQYF
>NA|14|TRBJ2-7|TRBV6-6
CASSPRDLGWEQYF
>NA|12|TRBJ2-5|TRBV6-6
CASMWEGAAQYF
>once|15|TRBJ1-4|TRBV13
CASSINRATNEKLFF
>NA|17|TRBJ2-3|TRBV7-9
CASSALATGLIPDTQYF
>few|20|TRBJ2-6|TRBV18
CASSPSTTIQGGTGANVLTF
>few|15|TRBJ2-2|TRBV11-2
CASSLWGRNTGELFF
>NA|15|TRBJ1-1|TRBV7-9
CASSPEGTGNTEAFF
>few|16|TRBJ1-1|TRBV4-1
CASSQDGSGVGTEAFF